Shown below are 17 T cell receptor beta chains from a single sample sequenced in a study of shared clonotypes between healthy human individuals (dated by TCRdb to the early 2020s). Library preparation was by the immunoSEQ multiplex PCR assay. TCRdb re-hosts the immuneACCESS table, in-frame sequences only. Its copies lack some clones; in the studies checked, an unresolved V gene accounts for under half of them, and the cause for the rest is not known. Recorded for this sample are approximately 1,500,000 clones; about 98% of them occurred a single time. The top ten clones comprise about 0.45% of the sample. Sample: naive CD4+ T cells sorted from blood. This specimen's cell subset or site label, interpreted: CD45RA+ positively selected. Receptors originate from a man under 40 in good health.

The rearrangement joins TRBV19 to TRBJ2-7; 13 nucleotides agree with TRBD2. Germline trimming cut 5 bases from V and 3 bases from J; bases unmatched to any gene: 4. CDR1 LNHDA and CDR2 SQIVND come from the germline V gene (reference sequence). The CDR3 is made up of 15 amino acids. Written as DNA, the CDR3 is TGTGCCAGTAGTTTGAGGACTAGCGGGAGCTACGAGCAGTACTTC. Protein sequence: CASSLRTSGSYEQYF. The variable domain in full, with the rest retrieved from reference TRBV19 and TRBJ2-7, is DGGITQSPKYLFRKEGQNVTLSCEQNLNHDAMYWYRQDPGQGLRLIYYSQIVNDFQKGDIAEGYSVSREKKESFPLTVTSAQKNPTAFYLCASSLRTSGSYEQYFGPGTRLTVT.

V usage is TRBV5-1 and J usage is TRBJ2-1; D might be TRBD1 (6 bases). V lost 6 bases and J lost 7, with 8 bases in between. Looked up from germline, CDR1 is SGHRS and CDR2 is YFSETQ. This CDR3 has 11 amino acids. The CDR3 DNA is TGCGCCAGCACCCAGGGGAATGAGCAGTTCTTC. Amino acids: CASTQGNEQFF.

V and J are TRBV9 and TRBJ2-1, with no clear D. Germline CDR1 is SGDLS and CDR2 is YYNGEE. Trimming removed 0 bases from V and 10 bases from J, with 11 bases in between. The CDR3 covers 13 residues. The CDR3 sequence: CASSVDPAREQFF. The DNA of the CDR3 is TGTGCCAGCAGCGTAGATCCGGCTCGGGAGCAGTTCTTC.

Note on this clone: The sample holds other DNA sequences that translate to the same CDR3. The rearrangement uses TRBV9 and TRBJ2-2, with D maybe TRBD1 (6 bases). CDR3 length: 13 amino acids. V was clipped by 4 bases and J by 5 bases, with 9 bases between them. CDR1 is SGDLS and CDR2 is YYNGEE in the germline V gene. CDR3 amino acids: CASSLQGTGELFF. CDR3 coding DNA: TGTGCCAGCAGCTTGCAGGGGACCGGGGAGCTGTTTTTT. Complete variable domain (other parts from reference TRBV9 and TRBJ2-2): DSGVTQTPKHLITATGQRVTLRCSPRSGDLSVYWYQQSLDQGLQFLIQYYNGEERAKGNILERFSAQQFPDLHSELNLSSLELGDSALYFCASSLQGTGELFFGEGSRLTVL.

CDR3 DNA sequence: TGTGCCAGCACCCCCGGGACTAGCGGGAGGCCGAACACCTACGAGCAGTACTTC. This encodes CASTPGTSGRPNTYEQYF. V gene TRBV27 combines with J gene TRBJ2-7; 15 nucleotides agree with TRBD2. Germline CDR1 MNHEY, CDR2 SMNVEV (reference sequence). The ends lost 7 bases at V and 2 bases at J; junction bases unmatched: 12. This CDR3 is built from 18 residues.

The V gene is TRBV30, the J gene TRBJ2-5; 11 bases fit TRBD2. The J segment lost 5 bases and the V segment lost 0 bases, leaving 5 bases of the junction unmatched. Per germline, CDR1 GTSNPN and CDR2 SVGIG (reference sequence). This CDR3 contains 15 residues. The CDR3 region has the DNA TGTGCCTGGAGTGTACTAGCGGGAGTAACTGAGACCCAGTACTTC. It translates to CAWSVLAGVTETQYF.

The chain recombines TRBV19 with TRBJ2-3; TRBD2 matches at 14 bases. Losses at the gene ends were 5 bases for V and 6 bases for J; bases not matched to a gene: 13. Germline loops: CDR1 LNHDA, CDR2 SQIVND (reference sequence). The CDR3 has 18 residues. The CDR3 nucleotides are TGTGCCAGTAGTGGGGGGCCGACTAGCGGGAGGGCCGGCGATACGCAGTATTTT. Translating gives CASSGGPTSGRAGDTQYF.

Here the CDR3 DNA reads TGCGCCAGCAGCTTGCAGGGACACACAGATACGCAGTATTTT. Encoded protein: CASSLQGHTDTQYF. The V call is TRBV5-1, the J call TRBJ2-3; D is perhaps TRBD1 (6 bases). Between the trimmed V and J ends, which lost 1 base and 2 bases, there was a span of 8 bases. The germline V gene encodes CDR1 SGHRS and CDR2 YFSETQ. This CDR3 contains 14 residues.

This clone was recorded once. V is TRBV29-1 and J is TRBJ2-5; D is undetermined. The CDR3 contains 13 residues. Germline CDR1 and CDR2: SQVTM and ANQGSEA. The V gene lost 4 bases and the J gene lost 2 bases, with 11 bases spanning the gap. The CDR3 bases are TGCAGCGTTGTTCCCGAGGTTCAAGAGACCCAGTACTTC. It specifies CSVVPEVQETQYF.

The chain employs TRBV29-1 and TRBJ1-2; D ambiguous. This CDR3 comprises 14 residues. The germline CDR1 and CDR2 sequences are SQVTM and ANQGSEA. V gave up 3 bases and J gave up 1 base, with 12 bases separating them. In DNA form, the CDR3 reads TGCAGCGTTGACACAGCTCCTTTTAACTATGGCTACACCTTC. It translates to CSVDTAPFNYGYTF. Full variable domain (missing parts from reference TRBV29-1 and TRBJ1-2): SAVISQKPSRDICQRGTSLTIQCQVDSQVTMMFWYRQQPGQSLTLIATANQGSEATYESGFVIDKFPISRPNLTFSTLTVSNMSPEDSSIYLCSVDTAPFNYGYTFGSGTRLTVV.

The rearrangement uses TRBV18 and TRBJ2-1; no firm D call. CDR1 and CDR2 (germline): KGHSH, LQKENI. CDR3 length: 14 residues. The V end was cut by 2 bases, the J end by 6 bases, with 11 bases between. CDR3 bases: TGTGCCAGCTCACCAGAGCAGGCGTTCAATGAGCAGTTCTTC. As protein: CASSPEQAFNEQFF.

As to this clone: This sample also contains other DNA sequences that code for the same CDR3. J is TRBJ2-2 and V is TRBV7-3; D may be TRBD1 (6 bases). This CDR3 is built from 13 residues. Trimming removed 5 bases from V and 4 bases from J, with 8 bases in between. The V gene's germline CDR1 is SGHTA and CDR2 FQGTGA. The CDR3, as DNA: TGTGCCAGCAGCCCACAGGGCACCGGGGAGCTGTTTTTT. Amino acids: CASSPQGTGELFF.

The CDR3 bases are TGTGCCAGCAGCCCCCACCCAGGGGGCACGCAGTATTTT. It is translated as CASSPHPGGTQYF. V is TRBV9 and J is TRBJ2-3; 8 bases match TRBD1. CDR3 length: 13 residues. J was trimmed by 9 bases and V by 4 bases; bases with no gene match: 7. In germline, CDR1 is SGDLS, CDR2 YYNGEE.

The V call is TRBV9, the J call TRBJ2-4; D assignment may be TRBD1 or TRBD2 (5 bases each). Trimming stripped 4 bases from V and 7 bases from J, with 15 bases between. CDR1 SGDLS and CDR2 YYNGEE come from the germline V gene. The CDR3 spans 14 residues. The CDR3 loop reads CASSSGPSPNIQYF. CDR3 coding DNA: TGTGCCAGCAGCTCGGGACCTTCCCCCAACATTCAGTACTTC.

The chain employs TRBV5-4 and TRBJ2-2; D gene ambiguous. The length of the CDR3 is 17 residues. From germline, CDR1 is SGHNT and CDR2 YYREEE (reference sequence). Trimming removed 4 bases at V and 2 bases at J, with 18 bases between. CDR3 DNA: TGTGCCAGCAGCCCGGGTAGTGGGGAAAGCAACACCGGGGAGCTGTTTTTT. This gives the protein CASSPGSGESNTGELFF.

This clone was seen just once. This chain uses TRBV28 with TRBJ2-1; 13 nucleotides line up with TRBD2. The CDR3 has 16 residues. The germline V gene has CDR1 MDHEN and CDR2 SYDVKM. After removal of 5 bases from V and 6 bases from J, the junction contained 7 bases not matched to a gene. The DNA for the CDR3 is TGTGCCAGCAGTACTAGCGGGAGGGTTGGTAGCAATGAGCAGTTCTTC. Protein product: CASSTSGRVGSNEQFF.

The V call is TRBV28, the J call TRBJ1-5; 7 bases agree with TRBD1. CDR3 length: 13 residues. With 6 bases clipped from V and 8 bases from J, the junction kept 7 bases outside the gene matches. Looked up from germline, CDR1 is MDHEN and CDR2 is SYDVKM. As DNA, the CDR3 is TGTGCCAGCAGGGCAGGGGGGAGTAAGCCCCAGCATTTT. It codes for CASRAGGSKPQHF.